These 9 T cell receptor beta chains came from one sample sequenced in a study of blood T cell repertoires in COVID-19. Assay used: immunoSEQ multiplex PCR; TCRdb lists only in-frame clones, some missing. The sample has about 300,000 clones, 85% seen once; the top ten hold 1.5% to 2%. The sequenced material came from PBMCs or T cells enriched from blood (not recorded which). The receptors originated from a woman in her thirties who had been exposed to COVID-19.

The rearrangement links TRBV28 to TRBJ1-5; 10 bases map to TRBD1. The J segment lost 4 bases and the V segment lost 7 bases, leaving 7 bases of the junction unmatched. CDR1 is MDHEN, CDR2 SYDVKM, per germline. This CDR3 spans 15 amino acids. CDR3 sequence: CASTTTDRGNQPQHF. The CDR3 coding sequence is TGTGCCAGCACCACCACGGACAGGGGGAATCAGCCCCAGCATTTT.

This clone was picked up a small number of times. The V call is TRBV2, the J call TRBJ1-1, with D possibly matching TRBD1 (6 bases). The CDR3 loop spans 11 amino acids. V was shortened by 9 bases and J by 6 bases, with 11 bases between the two germline ends. In germline, CDR1 is SNHLY, CDR2 FYNNEI. This CDR3 is CARGRGAEAFF. CDR3 sequence (DNA): TGTGCCAGGGGGAGGGGGGCTGAAGCTTTCTTT. Drawing the rest from reference TRBV2 and TRBJ1-1, the complete variable domain is EPEVTQTPSHQVTQMGQEVILRCVPISNHLYFYWYRQILGQKVEFLVSFYNNEISEKSEIFDDQFSVERPDGSNFTLKIRSTKLEDSAMYFCARGRGAEAFFGQGTRLTVV.

This clone showed up just a few times. The V and J genes are TRBV21-1 and TRBJ1-5; TRBD1, as called in the table, went unchecked against the DNA. TRBV21-1 is a recognized pseudogene. This CDR3 is built from 15 residues. In DNA form, the CDR3 reads TGTGCCAGCAGCAAAGGTTTTACAGGGAAGCAGCCCCAGCATTTT. Amino acid sequence: CASSKGFTGKQPQHF.

This sequence joins TRBV4-1 and TRBJ1-5; TRBD1 matches at 8 bases. V lost 4 bases, J lost 4 bases, and 9 bases stayed unmatched. The CDR3 covers 16 residues. Germline V lookup: CDR1 MGHRA, CDR2 YSYEKL. CDR3 residues: CASSLGSGGANQPQHF. For the CDR3, the DNA is TGCGCCAGCAGCCTAGGGTCAGGGGGCGCGAATCAGCCCCAGCATTTT.

The chain has TRBV7-9 and TRBJ2-1; perhaps TRBD2 as D (5 bases). V gave up 1 base and J gave up 7 bases, with 14 bases separating them. The CDR3 is 15 residues long. Per germline, CDR1 SEHNR and CDR2 FQNEAQ (reference sequence). The CDR3: CASSLGLFTKNEQFF. CDR3 nucleotide sequence: TGTGCCAGCAGCTTAGGACTATTCACGAAAAATGAGCAGTTCTTC.

This chain joins TRBV5-8 and TRBJ2-7, with D maybe TRBD2 (6 bases). This CDR3 contains 16 residues. Trimming removed 0 bases from V and 7 bases from J, with 20 bases in between. In germline, CDR1 is SGHTS, CDR2 YDEGEE. CDR3: CASSLVTSTLRWEQYF. The CDR3 region has the DNA TGTGCCAGCAGCTTGGTAACTAGCACCTTAAGGTGGGAGCAGTACTTC.

The rearrangement joins TRBV28 to TRBJ2-7; TRBD1 agrees at 10 bases. This CDR3 spans 14 amino acids. In germline, CDR1 is MDHEN, CDR2 SYDVKM. V dropped 7 bases and J dropped 4; count of bases not matched to a gene: 7. CDR3 coding DNA: TGTGCCAGCATCCCGGGACAGGGGATATACGAGCAGTACTTC. Residues: CASIPGQGIYEQYF.

V usage is TRBV6-5 and J usage is TRBJ1-6; 8 bases are a match to TRBD1. CDR1 and CDR2 (germline): MNHEY, SVGAGI. V dropped 6 bases and J dropped 7; count of bases not matched to a gene: 2. CDR3 length: 13 amino acids. The CDR3 protein is CASRHRGNSPLHF. In DNA form, the CDR3 reads TGTGCCAGCAGACACAGGGGGAATTCACCCCTCCACTTT.

This chain links TRBV19 with TRBJ2-7; no reliable D call. V lost 2 bases to trimming and J lost 4 bases, with 15 bases between them. The length of the CDR3 is 15 residues. In germline, CDR1 is LNHDA, CDR2 SQIVND (reference sequence). CDR3 protein: CASSISRSAAYEQYF. The CDR3 coding sequence is TGTGCCAGTAGTATATCGAGATCCGCGGCGTACGAGCAGTACTTC.